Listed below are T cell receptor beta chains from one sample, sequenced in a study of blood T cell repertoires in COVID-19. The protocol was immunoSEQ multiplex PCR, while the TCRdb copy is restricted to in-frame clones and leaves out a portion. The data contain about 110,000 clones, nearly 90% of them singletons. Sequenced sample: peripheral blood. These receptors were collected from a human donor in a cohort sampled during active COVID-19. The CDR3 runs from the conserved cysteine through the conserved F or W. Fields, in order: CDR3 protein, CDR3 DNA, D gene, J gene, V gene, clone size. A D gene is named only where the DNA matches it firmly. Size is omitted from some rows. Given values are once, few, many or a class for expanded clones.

CASSQVLVARSADTQYF,TGTGCCAGCAGCCAAGTCTTGGTGGCCAGAAGTGCAGATACGCAGTATTTT,NA,TRBJ2-3,TRBV3-1/TRBV3-2,NA
CASSPRSGVHGELFF,TGTGCCAGCAGCCCCCGCAGCGGGGTTCACGGGGAGCTGTTTTTT,TRBD2,TRBJ2-2,TRBV7-8,NA
CATSRQVYGYTF,TGTGCCACCAGTCGACAGGTCTATGGCTACACCTTC,NA,TRBJ1-2,TRBV24-1,NA
CASSPGPGGSNQPQHF,TGTGCCAGCAGTCCGGGGCCAGGGGGAAGCAATCAGCCCCAGCATTTT,TRBD1,TRBJ1-5,TRBV27,NA
CASSNSGNSPLHF,TGTGCCAGCAGTAACTCAGGGAATTCACCCCTCCACTTT,NA,TRBJ1-6,TRBV5-5,once
CASSLGFGRGRFTDTQYF,TGTGCCAGCAGTTTAGGGTTCGGCAGGGGGCGGTTTACCGATACGCAGTATTTT,TRBD1,TRBJ2-3,TRBV28,once
CASSIQGWTDTQYF,TGTGCCAGTAGTATCCAGGGGTGGACAGATACGCAGTATTTT,NA,TRBJ2-3,TRBV19,NA
CASSLRSGLNYNEQFF,TGTGCCAGCAGTTTAAGGAGCGGTCTAAACTACAATGAGCAGTTCTTC,NA,TRBJ2-1,TRBV27,NA
CATSDSGEASGAKTQYF,TGTGCCACCAGTGATTCCGGAGAGGCTAGCGGGGCTAAGACCCAGTACTTC,TRBD2,TRBJ2-5,TRBV24-1,NA
CASSPDPRSTIYF,TGTGCCAGCTCACCTGATCCTCGGAGCACCATATATTTT,NA,TRBJ1-3,TRBV18,once
CASSTSGGNYGYTF,TGTGCCAGCAGTACCTCAGGGGGCAACTATGGCTACACCTTC,TRBD1,TRBJ1-2,TRBV28,NA
CASTQGSSNQPQHF,TGTGCCAGTACCCAGGGGTCTAGCAATCAGCCCCAGCATTTT,NA,TRBJ1-5,TRBV19,NA
CARSLKGRGRGKGEAFF,TGTGCCAGAAGCTTGAAGGGCAGGGGGCGCGGGAAAGGGGAAGCTTTCTTT,TRBD1,TRBJ1-1,TRBV5-3,NA
CASSHHREEYNEQFF,TGTGCCAGCAGCCACCATCGTGAGGAGTACAATGAGCAGTTCTTC,NA,TRBJ2-1,TRBV9,NA
CASSPRQASNEKLFF,TGTGCCAGCAGCCCGCGACAGGCGTCTAATGAAAAACTGTTTTTT,NA,TRBJ1-4,TRBV7-9,NA
CASSLMGQGRGDTQYF,TGCGCCAGCAGCTTGATGGGACAGGGACGAGGGGATACGCAGTATTTT,TRBD1,TRBJ2-3,TRBV5-1,NA
CASSGTSSRDEQFF,TGTGCCAGCAGTGGGACTAGCAGTCGGGATGAGCAGTTCTTC,TRBD2,TRBJ2-1,TRBV2,few
CASSIFLAGGGGWNEQFF,TGTGCCAGTAGTATATTTCTAGCGGGGGGCGGAGGTTGGAATGAGCAGTTCTTC,TRBD2,TRBJ2-1,TRBV19,NA
CASGSRLAGGPSSYNEQFF,TGTGCTAGTGGTTCCCGACTAGCGGGGGGGCCGAGCTCCTACAATGAGCAGTTCTTC,TRBD2,TRBJ2-1,TRBV12-5,NA
CASSGPSGSPTDTQYF,TGTGCCAGCAGTGGACCTAGCGGGAGTCCCACAGATACGCAGTATTTT,TRBD2,TRBJ2-3,TRBV6-4,NA
CASSLFRGGYEQYF,TGTGCCAGCAGTTTATTTCGGGGGGGGTACGAGCAGTACTTC,TRBD2,TRBJ2-7,TRBV28,NA
CASSQVLYSVSSGNTIYF,TGTGCCAGCAGCCAAGTTTTATATTCCGTTAGCTCTGGAAACACCATATATTTT,NA,TRBJ1-3,TRBV4-2,NA
CASNEASGIDTQYF,TGTGCCAGCAACGAGGCTAGCGGGATAGATACGCAGTATTTT,TRBD2,TRBJ2-3,TRBV2,NA
CATSLAGNNEQFF,TGTGCCACCAGTCTAGCGGGAAACAATGAGCAGTTCTTC,TRBD2,TRBJ2-1,TRBV24-1,NA
CASSFSRVGTEAFF,TGTGCCAGCAGCTTCTCCAGGGTGGGGACTGAAGCTTTCTTT,NA,TRBJ1-1,TRBV7-8,NA
CASSATGGWGEKLFF,TGTGCCAGTAGTGCCACAGGGGGCTGGGGGGAAAAACTGTTTTTT,TRBD1,TRBJ1-4,TRBV19,NA
CASSQDPDRTEQFF,TGTGCCAGCAGCCAAGACCCCGACAGGACTGAGCAGTTCTTC,NA,TRBJ2-1,TRBV3-1/TRBV3-2,NA
CASSSEAFF,TGTGCCAGCAGCTCGGAAGCTTTCTTT,NA,TRBJ1-1,TRBV7-9,NA
CAWGRTDAFGYTF,TGTGCCTGGGGACGGACAGACGCCTTTGGCTACACCTTC,NA,TRBJ1-2,TRBV30,NA
CASSMGAGEETQYF,TGTGCCAGCAGCATGGGGGCGGGAGAAGAGACCCAGTACTTC,NA,TRBJ2-5,TRBV5-4,NA
CATSRDGTSGSYNEQFF,TGTGCCACCAGCAGAGACGGGACTAGCGGCTCCTACAATGAGCAGTTCTTC,TRBD2,TRBJ2-1,TRBV15,NA
CASSPDRGSPLHF,TGTGCCAGCAGCCCCGACAGGGGGTCACCCCTCCACTTT,TRBD1,TRBJ1-6,TRBV7-3,NA
CATASGPPDGYTF,TGCGCCACGGCTAGCGGCCCGCCCGATGGCTACACCTTC,NA,TRBJ1-2,TRBV5-1,NA
CASSAGSNTGELFF,TGTGCCAGCAGTGCCGGGAGCAACACCGGGGAGCTGTTTTTT,NA,TRBJ2-2,TRBV2,NA
CASSSTGGRSQYF,TGTGCCAGCAGCTCAACAGGTGGGAGGTCCCAGTACTTC,NA,TRBJ2-5,TRBV7-9,NA
CASSVSGTGLNTEAFF,TGTGCCAGCAGCGTATCCGGGACAGGGTTGAACACTGAAGCTTTCTTT,TRBD1,TRBJ1-1,TRBV9,NA
CASSSQGSGIGNEQFF,TGTGCCAGCAGCTCCCAGGGGAGTGGGATCGGCAATGAGCAGTTCTTC,NA,TRBJ2-1,TRBV7-3,NA
CASSSGQWGEVTDTEAFF,TGTGCCAGCAGCTCAGGGCAGTGGGGCGAGGTAACGGACACTGAAGCTTTCTTT,NA,TRBJ1-1,TRBV11-2,few
CASSISSGNSYEQYF,TGTGCCAGCAGCATCTCTAGCGGGAACTCCTACGAGCAGTACTTC,TRBD2,TRBJ2-7,TRBV7-2,NA
CASSLGSSTYTGELFF,TGCGCCAGCAGCTTGGGGAGTTCTACTTACACCGGGGAGCTGTTTTTT,NA,TRBJ2-2,TRBV5-1,NA
CASSQDDGHTEAFF,TGTGCCAGCAGCCAAGATGATGGGCACACTGAAGCTTTCTTT,NA,TRBJ1-1,TRBV3-1/TRBV3-2,NA
CASSDSGNYNEQFF,TGTGCCAGCAGTGACTCGGGCAACTACAATGAGCAGTTCTTC,NA,TRBJ2-1,TRBV6-4,NA
CAWRGQPYVETQYF,TGTGCCTGGAGGGGACAACCCTACGTAGAGACCCAGTACTTC,NA,TRBJ2-5,TRBV30,NA
CAWSEGLAGGYEQYF,TGTGCCTGGAGTGAGGGACTAGCGGGAGGTTACGAGCAGTACTTC,TRBD2,TRBJ2-7,TRBV30,once
CASSLSKRDEQFF,TGTGCCAGCAGCTTATCGAAGCGGGACGAGCAGTTCTTC,TRBD2,TRBJ2-1,TRBV11-2,NA
CASHGGGRATEAFF,TGTGCCTCCCACGGGGGGGGTAGGGCGACTGAAGCTTTCTTT,NA,TRBJ1-1,TRBV30,NA
CASATQNYGYTF,TGTGCCAGCGCCACGCAGAACTATGGCTACACCTTC,NA,TRBJ1-2,TRBV2,NA
CASSKQGYEQYF,TGTGCCAGCAGCAAACAGGGGTACGAGCAGTACTTC,TRBD1,TRBJ2-7,TRBV9,NA
CASSRTGSYEQYF,TGTGCCAGTAGTAGGACAGGATCCTACGAGCAGTACTTC,TRBD1,TRBJ2-7,TRBV19,NA
CASSQADRAGGYTF,TGTGCCAGCAGCCAAGCAGACAGGGCTGGTGGCTACACCTTC,TRBD1,TRBJ1-2,TRBV3-1/TRBV3-2,NA
CSARTLDSQNTGELFF,TGCAGCGCACGCACCCTGGACAGCCAGAACACCGGGGAGCTGTTTTTT,NA,TRBJ2-2,TRBV29-1,NA
CASSISVAETFPYEQYF,TGTGCCAGTAGTATCTCCGTAGCGGAAACGTTTCCCTACGAGCAGTACTTC,NA,TRBJ2-7,TRBV19,NA
CASSKEEGRSPLHF,TGCGCCAGCAGCAAGGAAGAAGGGAGGTCACCCCTCCACTTT,NA,TRBJ1-6,TRBV5-1,NA
CASSILGQAFEAFF,TGTGCCAGCAGCATACTGGGACAGGCGTTTGAAGCTTTCTTT,NA,TRBJ1-1,TRBV21-1,few